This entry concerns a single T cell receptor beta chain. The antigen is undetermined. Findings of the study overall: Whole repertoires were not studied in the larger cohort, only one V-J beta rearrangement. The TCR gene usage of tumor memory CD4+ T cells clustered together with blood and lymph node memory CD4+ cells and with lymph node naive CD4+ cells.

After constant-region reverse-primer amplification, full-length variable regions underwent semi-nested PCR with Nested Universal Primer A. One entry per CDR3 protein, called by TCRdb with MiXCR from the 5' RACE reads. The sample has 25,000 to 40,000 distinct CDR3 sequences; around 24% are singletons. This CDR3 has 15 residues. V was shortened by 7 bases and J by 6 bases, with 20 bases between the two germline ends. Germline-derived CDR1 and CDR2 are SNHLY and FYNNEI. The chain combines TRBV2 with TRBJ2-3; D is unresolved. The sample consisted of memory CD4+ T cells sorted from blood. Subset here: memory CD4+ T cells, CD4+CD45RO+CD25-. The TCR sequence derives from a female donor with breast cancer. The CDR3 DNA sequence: TGTGCCAGCACCGAAGGAGCAGGTAGCAGGGATACGCAGTATTTT. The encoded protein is CASTEGAGSRDTQYF.